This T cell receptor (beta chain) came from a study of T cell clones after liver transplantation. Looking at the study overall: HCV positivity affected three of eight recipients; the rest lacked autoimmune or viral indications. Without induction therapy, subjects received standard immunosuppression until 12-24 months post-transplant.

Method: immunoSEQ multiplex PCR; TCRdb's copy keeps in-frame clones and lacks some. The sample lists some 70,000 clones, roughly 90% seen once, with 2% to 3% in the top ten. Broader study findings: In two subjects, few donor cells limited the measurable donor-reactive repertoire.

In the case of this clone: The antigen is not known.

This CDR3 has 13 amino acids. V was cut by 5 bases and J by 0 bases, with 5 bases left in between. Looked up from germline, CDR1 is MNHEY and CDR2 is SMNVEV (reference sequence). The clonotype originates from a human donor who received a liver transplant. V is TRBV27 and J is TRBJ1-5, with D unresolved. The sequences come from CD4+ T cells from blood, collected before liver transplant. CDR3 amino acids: CASSRVSNQPQHF. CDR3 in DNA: TGTGCCAGCAGTAGGGTTAGCAATCAGCCCCAGCATTTT.